The 31 T cell receptor beta chains given below trace back to one sample, sequenced in a study of CD8+CD57+ T cells in acquired aplastic anemia. Patients included in sequencing had previously demonstrated CD8+CD57+ cell expansion by flow cytometry. The use of genomic DNA as template underpinned the TCR beta VDJ and CDR3 profiling. TCRdb reprocessed the reads with MiXCR, giving one entry per CDR3 protein. This table has approximately 260,000 distinct CDR3 sequences, roughly 80% appearing once. Sequencing was performed on sorted CD4+, CD8+, or CD8+CD57+ T cells (not recorded which) from PBMCs. Receptors were obtained from a human donor with aplastic anemia.

This clonotype has a single count. A read error may produce the germline difference seen at one junction end. The rearrangement uses TRBV9 and TRBJ1-2; maybe TRBD1 (5 bases). Germline lookup yields CDR1 SGDLS and CDR2 YYNGEE. The CDR3 covers 14 residues. The CDR3 DNA reads TGTGCCAGCAGCAAAGGGACCGCCCGAAATCAGCCCCCCTTC. Its protein is CASSKGTARNQPPF.

The gene calls are TRBV6-1 and TRBJ1-4; D ambiguous. The germline V gene has CDR1 MNHNS and CDR2 SASEGT. This CDR3 has 15 residues. The V and J ends lost 3 bases and 10 bases respectively, with 18 bases between them. In DNA form, the CDR3 reads TGTGCCAGCAGTGAGTCGGCAGCAGCGAACACAAAACTGTTTTTT. Protein: CASSESAAANTKLFF.

The V and J genes are TRBV2 and TRBJ2-5; tentatively, D is TRBD1 or TRBD2 (6 bases each). There are 15 residues in the CDR3. Trimming shortened V by 3 bases and J by 6 bases, and 17 bases separated the two germline ends. Germline CDR1 and CDR2: SNHLY and FYNNEI. In DNA, the CDR3 is TGTGCCAGCAGTGATAGGGGGACCCGGGGGCAGACCCAGTACTTC. This sequence encodes CASSDRGTRGQTQYF. Full variable domain (remainder filled in from reference TRBV2 and TRBJ2-5): EPEVTQTPSHQVTQMGQEVILRCVPISNHLYFYWYRQILGQKVEFLVSFYNNEISEKSEIFDDQFSVERPDGSNFTLKIRSTKLEDSAMYFCASSDRGTRGQTQYFGPGTRLLVL.

The V gene is TRBV6-1, the J gene TRBJ1-5, with TRBD1 identical over 9 bases. The length of the CDR3 is 17 residues. V gave up 7 bases and J gave up 3 bases; unmatched junction bases: 13. The germline CDR1 and CDR2 sequences are MNHNS and SASEGT. The CDR3 nucleotides read TGTGCCAGCAAGTACACTGGGACAGGGAGGACCAATCAGCCCCAGCATTTT. This sequence encodes CASKYTGTGRTNQPQHF.

This chain connects TRBV9 to TRBJ2-3; D ambiguous. Trimming removed 0 bases from V and 10 bases from J, with 9 bases in between. The CDR3 sequence is 12 residues long. Germline-derived CDR1 and CDR2 are SGDLS and YYNGEE. CDR3 nucleotide sequence: TGTGCCAGCAGCGTAGGGTCGGCCTCGCAGTATTTT. This sequence encodes CASSVGSASQYF.

The chain carries TRBV7-6 and TRBJ2-5; 7 bases are a match to TRBD2. The V gene's germline CDR1 is SGHVS and CDR2 FNYEAQ. With 7 bases clipped from V and 14 bases from J, the junction kept 22 bases outside the gene matches. The CDR3 consists of 15 residues. CDR3 amino acids: CASTLGRVPAEANYF. The CDR3 DNA is TGTGCCAGCACCCTAGGGAGGGTCCCCGCAGAGGCCAACTACTTC.

This clonotype was seen a few times. V usage is TRBV7-7 and J usage is TRBJ1-1; tentative D call: TRBD1 (5 bases). Germline-derived CDR1 and CDR2 are SSHAT and FNYEAQ (reference sequence). There are 15 residues in the CDR3. The germline V and J ends were trimmed by 5 bases and 1 base, with 14 bases remaining between them. This CDR3 is CASSVVGGGNTEAFF. The CDR3 region has the DNA TGTGCCAGCAGCGTGGTGGGGGGAGGGAACACTGAAGCTTTCTTT.

A single count supports this clonotype. It is likely a read error, because the conserved phenylalanine at the end of the CDR3 is missing. It is unclear where the CDR3 begins or ends on the DNA, so no DNA is shown, and the CDR3 is as TCRdb lists it. This chain uses TRBV2 with TRBJ1-2. The CDR3 is 16 amino acids long, termini counted. Germline V CDR1 and CDR2: SNHLY, FYNNEI. This chain's CDR3 is CASRSSGGVPHEQYFC.

The rearrangement uses TRBV7-9 and TRBJ1-1; no reliable D call. V gave up 0 bases and J gave up 14 bases, with 22 bases separating them. This CDR3 comprises 15 residues. Germline-derived CDR1 and CDR2 are SEHNR and FQNEAQ (reference sequence). The CDR3 loop is CASSLAVAGNTEGFF. The CDR3 DNA follows: TGTGCCAGCAGCTTAGCCGTAGCGGGTAACACAGAAGGATTCTTT.

Points on this clonotype: The conserved phenylalanine or tryptophan is not found at the CDR3 terminus, so this likely reflects a read error. The limits of the CDR3 on the DNA are not certain, so only TCRdb's listed CDR3 is given. The chain's CDR3 is CASSSGGTGRETQ. The chain links TRBV7-3 to TRBJ2-3; the tabulated D call, TRBD2, remains unverified against the DNA. Germline V CDR1 and CDR2: SGHTA, FQGTGA. The CDR3 length is 13 residues, termini included.

This sequence joins TRBV9 and TRBJ2-5; TRBD1 aligns across 8 bases. The J call is doubtful: the DNA matches TRBJ1-1 better. Looked up from germline, CDR1 is SGDLS and CDR2 is YYNGEE. The CDR3 has 15 residues. The CDR3 sequence is CASSPRQGAVTEAFF. The CDR3 nucleotides read TGTGCCAGCAGCCCACGGCAGGGGGCGGTCACTGAAGCTTTCTTT.

This rearrangement joins TRBV7-9 to TRBJ1-5; D unclear. The V and J ends lost 3 bases and 7 bases respectively, with 7 bases between them. The CDR3 contains 12 residues. The germline V gene has CDR1 SEHNR and CDR2 FQNEAQ (reference sequence). CDR3 protein: CASSLGGQPQHF. The CDR3 bases are TGTGCCAGCAGCTTGGGCGGGCAGCCCCAGCATTTT.

The rearrangement links TRBV7-9 to TRBJ2-1, with 8 bases fitting TRBD2. The germline V gene has CDR1 SEHNR and CDR2 FQNEAQ (reference sequence). This CDR3 contains 16 residues. J lost 9 bases, V lost 2 bases, and 12 bases had no gene match. CDR3 DNA: TGTGCCAGCAGCTTACAACCCGGGGGGGTGATTGTTGAGCAGTTCTTC. Protein product: CASSLQPGGVIVEQFF.

The chain employs TRBV7-2 and TRBJ2-2; D perhaps matches TRBD2 (7 bases). The CDR3 runs to 17 residues. From germline, CDR1 is SGHTA and CDR2 FQGNSA. V dropped 3 bases and J dropped 6 bases, with 20 bases sitting between them. Here the CDR3 DNA reads TGTGCCAGCAGCTTTCAAAGAAGCGGGACATCCGCCGGGGAGCTGTTTTTT. This encodes CASSFQRSGTSAGELFF.

This clonotype came up a few times. In nucleotides, the CDR3 is TGTGCCAGCAGCCCCCAAGGAAACACCATATATTTT. Encoded protein: CASSPQGNTIYF. The rearrangement joins TRBV7-2 to TRBJ1-3; D unclear. This CDR3 has 12 residues. Germline CDR1 reads SGHTA; CDR2 reads FQGNSA. The germline V and J ends were trimmed by 5 bases and 4 bases, with 6 bases remaining between them. The full variable domain, its missing parts supplied by reference TRBV7-2 and TRBJ1-3, is GAGVSQSPSNKVTEKGKDVELRCDPISGHTALYWYRQSLGQGLEFLIYFQGNSAPDKSGLPSDRFSAERTGGSVSTLTIQRTQQEDSAVYLCASSPQGNTIYFGEGSWLTVV.

The rearrangement uses TRBV14 and TRBJ2-3, with D perhaps given as TRBD1 or TRBD2 (5 bases each). Germline assignment: CDR1 SGHDN and CDR2 FVKESK. This CDR3 spans 13 amino acids. V lost 8 bases and J lost 13, with 22 bases in between. The CDR3 bases are TGTGCCAGCGGGGACGCAGGCACATGGGCGGAGTATTTT. Its translation is CASGDAGTWAEYF.

Notes on this clonotype: At one of its ends the junction is not consistent with the germline gene, which may arise from a read error. The gene calls are TRBV2 and TRBJ1-5; the match to TRBD1 covers 7 bases. The CDR3 totals 16 residues. Germline-derived CDR1 and CDR2 are SNHLY and FYNNEI. The CDR3 loop is CASSGGGDSRNQAQHF. CDR3 sequence (DNA): TGTGCCAGCAGCGGAGGGGGGGACAGCCGCAATCAGGCCCAGCATTTT.

CDR3 region: CASSLRPDAPSLSYEQYV. DNA for the CDR3: TGTGCCAGCAGCTTACGTCCCGATGCGCCATCTCTTTCCTACGAGCAGTACGTC. The V call is TRBV9, the J call TRBJ2-7; D remains unclear. Germline CDR1 and CDR2: SGDLS and YYNGEE. The V and J ends lost 4 bases and 1 base respectively, with 24 bases between them. CDR3 size: 18 residues.

The CDR3 protein is CSVAGAPDTQYF. The CDR3 DNA reads as TGCAGCGTTGCGGGAGCCCCCGATACGCAGTATTTT. J is TRBJ2-3 and V is TRBV29-1, with D perhaps TRBD2 (6 bases). The germline V gene has CDR1 SQVTM and CDR2 ANQGSEA. V dropped 4 bases and J dropped 6 bases, with 11 bases sitting between them. The CDR3 has 12 residues.

This chain links TRBV2 with TRBJ2-3; 7 bases fit TRBD2. V lost 9 bases to trimming and J lost 2 bases; unmatched junction nucleotides: 5. Germline V gene sequence: CDR1 SNHLY, CDR2 FYNNEI. The CDR3 has 13 residues. The CDR3 DNA reads TGTGCCAGGGCGGGGGATGACACAGATACGCAGTATTTT. The encoded protein is CARAGDDTDTQYF. Full variable domain (missing parts from reference TRBV2 and TRBJ2-3): EPEVTQTPSHQVTQMGQEVILRCVPISNHLYFYWYRQILGQKVEFLVSFYNNEISEKSEIFDDQFSVERPDGSNFTLKIRSTKLEDSAMYFCARAGDDTDTQYFGPGTRLTVL.

Remarks on this clonotype: The conserved phenylalanine or tryptophan normally closing the CDR3 is absent here, so this likely arose from a read error. No DNA is shown, since the ends of the CDR3 on it are uncertain; the CDR3 is the one TCRdb lists. The V and J genes are TRBV7-3 and TRBJ2-3. The germline gives CDR1 SGHTA, CDR2 FQGTGA. From its first to its last residue, the CDR3 has 12 amino acids. CDR3 protein: CASSVGSDTQKL.

This clonotype was detected once. V and J are TRBV19 and TRBJ1-4; D gene ambiguous. The CDR3 length is 17 residues. The germline V gene has CDR1 LNHDA and CDR2 SQIVND (reference sequence). V lost 3 bases, J lost 5 bases, and 19 bases lay in between. This CDR3 is CASSITSVGSVNEKLFF. CDR3 DNA sequence: TGTGCCAGTAGTATTACATCGGTGGGCAGCGTAAATGAAAAACTGTTTTTT.

The CDR3 reads CASTGGTKQETQYF. The CDR3 nucleotides read TGTGCCAGCACTGGTGGCACTAAGCAAGAGACCCAGTACTTC. V is TRBV5-6 and J is TRBJ2-5; D ambiguous. Deletions cut 6 bases from V and 2 bases from J, with 14 bases between. The germline V gene encodes CDR1 SGHDT and CDR2 YYEEEE. The CDR3 is 14 amino acids.

This clonotype occurred many times. The chain couples TRBV7-8 to TRBJ2-3, with 10 bases that match TRBD2. Germline V gene sequence: CDR1 SGHVS, CDR2 FQNEAQ. The junction had 7 bases not matched to a gene; V was cut back by 6 bases and J by 4 bases. The CDR3 covers 15 residues. CDR3 nucleotide sequence: TGTGCCAGCAGTCAAACTAGCGGGGCATCAGATACGCAGTATTTT. It codes for CASSQTSGASDTQYF.

Only a few counts were recorded for this clonotype. The chain couples TRBV7-6 to TRBJ2-1; 9 nucleotides agree with TRBD2. CDR3 size: 14 residues. The V gene end was trimmed by 1 base and the J gene end by 5 bases; junction bases not matched to a gene: 0. CDR1 and CDR2 from the germline V gene are SGHVS and FNYEAQ. CDR3 protein: CASSLGLADNEQFF. For the CDR3, the DNA is TGTGCCAGCAGCTTAGGACTAGCGGACAATGAGCAGTTCTTC. Based on the CDR3 plus reference TRBV7-6 and TRBJ2-1, the full variable domain is GAGVSQSPRYKVTKRGQDVALRCDPISGHVSLYWYRQALGQGPEFLTYFNYEAQQDKSGLPNDRFSAERPEGSISTLTIQRTEQRDSAMYRCASSLGLADNEQFFGPGTRLTVL.

J is TRBJ2-7 and V is TRBV6-1, with D perhaps matching TRBD1 or TRBD2 (5 bases each). The V and J ends lost 8 bases and 4 bases respectively, with 12 bases between them. This CDR3 is 12 amino acids long. Looked up from germline, CDR1 is MNHNS and CDR2 is SASEGT. The CDR3 protein is CASGDVQYEQYF. In nucleotides, the CDR3 is TGTGCCAGCGGGGACGTTCAGTACGAGCAGTACTTC.

As concerns this clonotype: This is likely a read error, given that the CDR3 carries no conserved phenylalanine or tryptophan at its end. The limits of the CDR3 on the DNA are not certain, so only TCRdb's listed CDR3 is given. V and J are TRBV2 and TRBJ2-7; whether TRBD1, the table's D call, matches the DNA was not checked. Germline loops: CDR1 SNHLY, CDR2 FYNNEI. Counting both end residues, the CDR3 totals 15 amino acids. CDR3 amino acids: CASSEAHSNHPQHFG.

The V gene is TRBV7-8, the J gene TRBJ2-7; the D gene is possibly TRBD1 (5 bases). The CDR3 totals 18 residues. Per the germline V gene, CDR1 is SGHVS and CDR2 is FQNEAQ. The V end lost 5 bases, the J end lost 4 bases, and 27 bases lay between the germline ends. CDR3 amino acids: CASSVQAQSTDTQYEQYV. As DNA, the CDR3 is TGTGCCAGCAGCGTACAGGCACAGAGCACAGATACGCAGTACGAGCAGTACGTC.

V and J are TRBV29-1 and TRBJ2-3; 7 nucleotides align to TRBD2. CDR1 is SQVTM and CDR2 is ANQGSEA in the germline V gene. V shed 7 bases and J 0 bases; nucleotides not matched to a gene: 7. There are 14 residues in the CDR3. The CDR3 loop reads CSASGEESTDTQYF. In nucleotides, the CDR3 is TGCAGCGCGAGCGGGGAAGAAAGCACAGATACGCAGTATTTT.

About this clonotype: With a much larger clone just one base away, this may be a read error. The V gene is TRBV7-2, the J gene TRBJ2-6; 10 positions agree with TRBD1. This CDR3 comprises 16 residues. Germline values: CDR1 SGHTA, CDR2 FQGNSA. With V trimmed by 3 bases and J by 17 bases, 16 bases remained unmatched. This CDR3 is CASSLTGGADYGYMTF. DNA of the CDR3: TGTGCCAGCAGCTTGACAGGGGGCGCCGACTATGGCTACATGACTTTC.

The J gene is TRBJ2-1, the V gene TRBV7-2, with D possibly TRBD2 on 7 matching bases. Germline CDR1 reads SGHTA; CDR2 reads FQGNSA. The V gene lost 3 bases and the J gene lost 13 bases, with 25 bases spanning the gap. This CDR3 spans 16 amino acids. CDR3 sequence reads: CASSFQRSGTTHYQFF. CDR3 in DNA: TGTGCCAGCAGCTTTCAACGAAGCGGGACAACCCATTACCAGTTCTTC.